This T cell receptor beta chain is drawn from a study of blood T cell repertoires in COVID-19. In the study overall: Samples taken during acute and convalescent COVID-19 were collected in the United States, Italy and Spain. Sources were T cells, B-cell-depleted T cells, or PBMCs; the material itself was cDNA or gDNA.

Authors' data handling: Estimation of nucleated cell counts was performed using reference gene primer amplification. Data came from immunoSEQ multiplex PCR; TCRdb stores just in-frame clones and leaves some out. V, J and clone size reflect that table, while D and trimming were determined from the DNA. The table shows tens of thousands of clones, with roughly 87% occurring only once. The specimen sequenced was peripheral blood. This sequence was found in a human donor in a cohort sampled during active COVID-19.

The DNA for the CDR3 is TGTGCCAGCTCACCACCGGGGACAGGGATGACCCAGTACTTC. It codes for CASSPPGTGMTQYF. V usage is TRBV18 and J usage is TRBJ2-5, with TRBD1 identical over 9 bases. The CDR3 length is 14 residues. The germline V gene has CDR1 KGHSH and CDR2 LQKENI. Trimming took 0 bases from V and 7 from J; bases not matched to a gene: 3.